A single sample gave rise to the 18 T cell receptor beta chains below, sequenced in a study of blood T cell repertoires in COVID-19. This table comes from immunoSEQ multiplex PCR, and its TCRdb copy is limited to in-frame clones, with some not included. The table lists around 280,000 clones, 85% of them singletons. The specimen was peripheral blood. Receptors were obtained from a woman aged 50 to 65 with active or convalescent COVID-19.

This clone was observed a single time. The chain combines TRBV15 with TRBJ1-1; the D is unclear. Germline CDR1 is LNHNV and CDR2 is YYDKDF (reference sequence). Trimming took 2 bases from V and 4 from J, leaving 11 bases between them. The CDR3 is 14 amino acids. Written as DNA, the CDR3 is TGTGCCACCAGCAGATTCGAGGCGCGCACTGAAGCTTTCTTT. This sequence encodes CATSRFEARTEAFF.

The genes are TRBV11-2 and TRBJ2-1, with a weak D call TRBD1 (6 bases). The CDR3 is 17 residues long. The germline V gene has CDR1 SGHAT and CDR2 FQNNGV. V was pared by 3 bases and J by 3 bases, with 18 bases between. The CDR3 DNA is TGTGCCAGCAGCTTCGGGTTGAGGGGGACCCTCTACAATGAGCAGTTCTTC. Amino acid sequence: CASSFGLRGTLYNEQFF.

This clone was counted once. CDR3 amino acids: CATSSGTVNSPLHF. The CDR3 nucleotides read TGTGCCACCAGCTCCGGGACAGTTAATTCACCCCTCCACTTT. The J gene is TRBJ1-6, the V gene TRBV24-1; TRBD1 matches at 7 bases. CDR3 length: 14 residues. The J segment lost 6 bases and the V segment lost 7 bases, leaving 5 bases of the junction unmatched. CDR1 and CDR2 (germline): KGHDR, SFDVKD.

This chain connects TRBV4-1 to TRBJ2-2; TRBD2 aligns across 8 bases. This CDR3 spans 18 amino acids. Trimming took 0 bases from V and 6 from J; bases not matched to a gene: 12. Per germline, CDR1 MGHRA and CDR2 YSYEKL. CDR3 sequence: CASSQDGIRTSFSGELFF. The DNA for the CDR3 is TGCGCCAGCAGCCAAGATGGGATTCGGACTAGCTTCTCCGGGGAGCTGTTTTTT.

The CDR3 loop reads CAWSQGSPRNSPLHF. The CDR3 nucleotides read TGTGCCTGGTCTCAGGGTTCCCCCCGTAATTCACCCCTCCACTTT. V usage is TRBV30 and J usage is TRBJ1-6; the D gene is possibly TRBD1 (5 bases). With 5 bases removed from V and 6 bases from J, the gap between germline ends came to 17 bases. The CDR3 consists of 15 residues. Looked up from germline, CDR1 is GTSNPN and CDR2 is SVGIG (reference sequence).

The rearrangement links TRBV9 to TRBJ2-1, with 8 bases aligning to TRBD1. This CDR3 is built from 15 residues. V lost 0 bases to trimming and J lost 6 bases; unmatched junction nucleotides: 5. Germline V gene lookup returns CDR1 SGDLS and CDR2 YYNGEE. The CDR3 DNA is TGTGCCAGCAGCGTAGTGGGGGACAGGTTCAATGAGCAGTTCTTC. This translates into CASSVVGDRFNEQFF.

The V gene is TRBV2, the J gene TRBJ2-7, with TRBD1 as a possible D gene (6 bases). The germline gives CDR1 SNHLY, CDR2 FYNNEI. Trimming took off 6 bases at V and 3 bases at J, with 9 bases between the two ends. This CDR3 comprises 12 residues. The CDR3 bases are TGTGCCAGCAGGGGGGACATCTACGAGCAGTACTTC. It encodes CASRGDIYEQYF.

This clone was observed a few times. CDR3 in DNA: TGTGCCTGGAGTTCGACTCCCCAGAGCGATACGCAGTATTTT. This encodes CAWSSTPQSDTQYF. The rearrangement links TRBV30 to TRBJ2-3; no clear D. Germline V gene data show CDR1 as GTSNPN and CDR2 as SVGIG (reference sequence). With 2 bases removed from V and 6 bases from J, the gap between germline ends came to 15 bases. The CDR3 is 14 residues long.

The chain carries TRBV30 and TRBJ1-1; a possible D gene is TRBD1 (5 bases). CDR1 GTSNPN and CDR2 SVGIG come from the germline V gene (reference sequence). Trimming stripped 2 bases from V and 3 bases from J, with 10 bases between. The CDR3 loop spans 13 amino acids. The CDR3 DNA follows: TGTGCCTGGAGTCGGGACTCAGACACTGAAGCTTTCTTT. This translates into CAWSRDSDTEAFF.

J is TRBJ2-2 and V is TRBV3-1 (or the pseudogene TRBV3-2); D not resolved. CDR1 and CDR2 from the germline V gene are LGHDT and YNNKEL (reference sequence). CDR3 size: 15 residues. The V end was cut by 4 bases, the J end by 5 bases, with 14 bases between. CDR3 in amino acids: CASSPGGAGTGELFF. The CDR3 DNA sequence: TGTGCCAGCAGCCCCGGTGGAGCCGGGACCGGGGAGCTGTTTTTT.

The chain combines TRBV7-2 with TRBJ2-7, with TRBD2 identical over 16 bases. CDR1 and CDR2 from the germline V gene are SGHTA and FQGNSA. Trimming removed 3 bases from V and 6 bases from J; junction bases left unmatched: 5. The CDR3 covers 16 residues. The CDR3: CASSLIGTSGRGEQYF. CDR3 in DNA: TGTGCCAGCAGCTTGATAGGGACTAGCGGGAGGGGCGAGCAGTACTTC.

V is TRBV5-1 and J is TRBJ2-7; D ambiguous. In germline, CDR1 is SGHRS, CDR2 YFSETQ. CDR3 length: 14 amino acids. Trimming removed 4 bases from V and 2 bases from J, with 13 bases in between. CDR3 bases: TGCGCCAGCAGCCCTAGTAGTACCACCTACGAGCAGTACTTC. It codes for CASSPSSTTYEQYF. Together with reference TRBV5-1 and TRBJ2-7, the CDR3 gives the full variable domain: KAGVTQTPRYLIKTRGQQVTLSCSPISGHRSVSWYQQTPGQGLQFLFEYFSETQRNKGNFPGRFSGRQFSNSRSEMNVSTLELGDSALYLCASSPSSTTYEQYFGPGTRLTVT.

The chain is built from TRBV27 and TRBJ1-1; D remains ambiguous. V lost 2 bases and J lost 0, with 25 bases in between. Germline CDR1 reads MNHEY; CDR2 reads SMNVEV (reference sequence). The CDR3 spans 20 residues. CDR3 residues: CASSLLARPGIGTVNTEAFF. CDR3 nucleotide sequence: TGTGCCAGCAGTTTACTGGCCCGCCCCGGGATAGGTACCGTGAACACTGAAGCTTTCTTT.

This clone was counted between two and nine times. This rearrangement joins TRBV28 to TRBJ2-3; TRBD1 agrees at 12 bases. With 5 bases clipped from V and 5 bases from J, the junction kept 8 bases outside the gene matches. The CDR3 covers 16 residues. Germline values: CDR1 MDHEN, CDR2 SYDVKM. This chain's CDR3 is CASSPMGQGAKDTQYF. The CDR3 DNA follows: TGTGCCAGCAGTCCCATGGGACAGGGGGCGAAAGATACGCAGTATTTT.

This chain uses TRBV6-2 or TRBV6-3 with TRBJ1-1; no clear D. CDR1 and CDR2 from the germline V gene are MNHEY and SVGEGT. The CDR3 runs to 13 residues. V gave up 0 bases and J gave up 3 bases, with 5 bases separating them. The CDR3, as DNA: TGTGCCAGCAGTTACTCGCGGGACACTGAAGCTTTCTTT. This sequence encodes CASSYSRDTEAFF.

The chain recombines TRBV12-5 with TRBJ2-1, with 7 positions matching TRBD1. Per the germline V gene, CDR1 is LGHNT and CDR2 is FRNRAP. The length of the CDR3 is 15 residues. J was trimmed by 7 bases and V by 3 bases; bases with no gene match: 9. The CDR3 protein is CASGFPRLTGNEQFF. In DNA, the CDR3 is TGTGCTAGTGGTTTCCCACGCCTGACAGGGAATGAGCAGTTCTTC.

This clone occurred a few times. The chain recombines TRBV20-1 with TRBJ2-1, with 8 bases identical to TRBD2. Unmatched junction bases numbered 8, after V lost 5 bases and J lost 14 bases. The germline V gene has CDR1 DFQATT and CDR2 SNEGSKA (reference sequence). This CDR3 is 11 amino acids long. The CDR3 bases are TGCAGTGCTGATTTTATCGGGAGGGAGTTCTTC. Encoded protein: CSADFIGREFF.

This clone has a single count. The chain carries TRBV10-3 and TRBJ1-1; perhaps TRBD1 as D (6 bases). CDR1 ENHRY and CDR2 SYGVKD come from the germline V gene. V lost 6 bases, J lost 4 bases, and 18 bases lay in between. This CDR3 region has 15 residues. The CDR3 is CAIRKQGKRGTEAFF. The CDR3 nucleotides are TGTGCCATCAGGAAACAGGGTAAACGGGGCACTGAAGCTTTCTTT.